This T cell receptor (beta chain) was captured by sequencing in a study of T cell repertoires in cytomegalovirus infection. The ends lost 6 bases at V and 4 bases at J; junction bases unmatched: 8. The CDR3 is made up of 14 amino acids. Germline V gives CDR1 LNHDA, CDR2 SQIVND (reference sequence). With regard to this clonotype: Its target is unknown.

TCRdb independently ran MiXCR on the reads; one entry per CDR3 protein. Among approximately 1,000,000 distinct CDR3 sequences listed, roughly 30% were seen once. This receptor was obtained from a human donor in good health (CMV status not recorded). Some clones in this sample may be carry-over from other donors' samples. The chain employs TRBV19 and TRBJ1-2; 7 bases line up with TRBD1. The material sequenced was cultured CD8+ T cells from PBMCs, taken from culture after CMV antigen stimulation. CDR3 nucleotide sequence: TGTGCCAGTAGCCGTACAGGGGAATTCTATGGCTACACCTTC. It translates to CASSRTGEFYGYTF.